This entry is about one TCR beta chain. Its cognate antigen is unknown. In germline, CDR1 is SEHNR, CDR2 FQNEAQ (reference sequence). The CDR3 is 12 residues long. V was cut by 5 bases and J by 4 bases, with 7 bases left in between. This entry comes from a study of yellow fever vaccine responses in identical twins. Findings of the study overall: Reportedly, the response of twins' T cells to the vaccine seemed partly convergent, partly personalized.

A single record per CDR3 protein comes from TCRdb applying MiXCR to the RT-PCR reads. The sample contains 9,500 to 11,000 distinct CDR3 sequences, 77% of which appear only once. Sequencing was performed on T cells from blood (PBMCs), unsorted or a sorted subset (not recorded which), taken before or after yellow fever vaccination (not recorded which). The V gene is TRBV7-9, the J gene TRBJ2-3; D is perhaps TRBD2 (5 bases). This sequence originates from a woman between 18 and 29 years old who received the yellow fever vaccine. CDR3 in amino acids: CASSPGSDTQYF. The CDR3 region has the DNA TGTGCCAGCAGCCCGGGGTCAGATACGCAGTATTTT.